The clone carrying this T cell receptor (beta chain) was seen only once. Antigen unknown. Time point meaning: recipient sample about 28 days before transplant, after cytoreduction. This table comes from immunoSEQ multiplex PCR, and its TCRdb copy is limited to in-frame clones, with some not included. The table records about 36,000 clones, over 85% of them present only once. The data belong to a study of T cell clonotyping in hematopoietic cell transplantation. Whole-study findings and limits: Without cell sorting, CD4 versus CD8 contributions remain unresolved.

V lost 4 bases and J lost 5, with 9 bases in between. Germline V gives CDR1 SGDLS, CDR2 YYNGEE. The CDR3 spans 12 residues. The sample consisted of peripheral blood mononuclear cells, taken before stem cell transplant. The clonotype originates from a man aged 40-49 years with chronic myeloid leukemia. Some clones in this sample may be carry-over from other donors' samples. This chain joins TRBV9 and TRBJ2-5; D is unclear. CDR3 nucleotide sequence: TGTGCCAGCAGCTCCCCAAGGGAGACCCAGTACTTC. Protein: CASSSPRETQYF.